Listed below are T cell receptor beta chains from one sample, sequenced in a study of regulatory T cells in long-lasting Graves disease. TCRdb fed the multiplex PCR reads into MiXCR, producing one record per CDR3 protein. In the table there are 400,000 or so distinct CDR3 sequences, 20% of which are singletons. Sequences were derived from peripheral blood mononuclear cells (PBMCs), sampled when the disease was refractory, from a patient treated with antithyroid drugs. These receptors were taken from a female donor with Graves disease. The CDR3 runs from the conserved cysteine through the conserved F or W. The D gene is left open where the match is weak. The size entry is marked missing in some rows and otherwise reads once, few, many or a size class.

DNA	CDR3	D	size	length	V	J
TGTGCCTGGAGTATCGGGGTCCAAGAGACCCAGTACTTC	CAWSIGVQETQYF	.	many	13	TRBV30	TRBJ2-5
TGTGCCAGCAGCAGACAGGGACCTAATGAAAAACTGTTTTTT	CASSRQGPNEKLFF	TRBD1	many	14	TRBV7-9	TRBJ1-4
TGTGCCAGTACCCAGGAGAGGGGCACTGAAGCTTTCTTT	CASTQERGTEAFF	.	few	13	TRBV19	TRBJ1-1
TGTGCCTGGAGGTGGGCGGGTACTGAAGCTTTCTTT	CAWRWAGTEAFF	.	many	12	TRBV30	TRBJ1-1
TGTGCCAGCAGCTTAGGACGCCCTACAGGGACTTCCTACGAGCAGTACTTC	CASSLGRPTGTSYEQYF	.	.	17	TRBV7-8	TRBJ2-7
TGTGCCAGCAGCTCTGGGGGACAGGCAGGGGAGACCCAGTACTTC	CASSSGGQAGETQYF	TRBD1	many	15	TRBV7-2	TRBJ2-5
TGCGCCAGCAGCCAAGAAGGAGAAGCGGGAGCTAACGAGCAGTACTTC	CASSQEGEAGANEQYF	TRBD2	.	16	TRBV4-1	TRBJ2-7
TGCAGCGTTGAAGGACGGTTAACTGCCGGAGCTTTCTTT	CSVEGRLTAGAFF	.	many	13	TRBV29-1	TRBJ1-1
TGCAGTGCTAGGCTAAGGACAGGAAACACAGATACGCAGTATTTT	CSARLRTGNTDTQYF	TRBD1	few	15	TRBV20-1	TRBJ2-3
TGCGCCAGCACCCGAGACAGGTCAGCAGAGCGGTCTTTCTTT	CASTRDRSAERSFF	.	.	14	TRBV5-1	TRBJ1-1
TGTGCCAGCAGCCAACAGGGGCAGAATGAAAAACTGTTTTTT	CASSQQGQNEKLFF	.	.	14	TRBV4-2	TRBJ1-4
TGTGCCAGCAGCCCGGTTAGCAATCAGCCCCAGCATTTT	CASSPVSNQPQHF	.	many	13	TRBV2	TRBJ1-5
TGTGCCAGCAGTTTAGAGATAGACCGGACCCAGTACTTC	CASSLEIDRTQYF	.	many	13	TRBV12-3/TRBV12-4	TRBJ2-5
TGTGCCAGCACCCGATCGGGAGCGGGGCGATCCTACGAGCAGTACTTC	CASTRSGAGRSYEQYF	TRBD2	.	16	TRBV7-2	TRBJ2-7
TGTGCCAGCTCACCGGGGTTAACTGGGGCCAACGTCCTGACTTTC	CASSPGLTGANVLTF	.	.	15	TRBV18	TRBJ2-6
TGTGCCAGCAGCCCCCGGGACATCTCTAATGAAAAACTGTTTTTT	CASSPRDISNEKLFF	.	.	15	TRBV13	TRBJ1-4
TGTGCCAGCCTGACCTTCGACGGCGAGCAGTACTTC	CASLTFDGEQYF	.	few	12	TRBV28	TRBJ2-7
TGCAGTGCCAACAATGAGGACAGGGCCGAAGCTTTCTTT	CSANNEDRAEAFF	TRBD1	many	13	TRBV20-1	TRBJ1-1
TGTGCCAGCAGGGGGGGAACGGGTATTACCGGCGGGGAGCTGTTTTTT	CASRGGTGITGGELFF	.	many	16	TRBV2	TRBJ2-2
TGTGCCAGCAGTTTCGGCGGGAGCGCCAAAGAGACCCAGTACTTC	CASSFGGSAKETQYF	TRBD2	many	15	TRBV12-3/TRBV12-4	TRBJ2-5
TGTGCCAGCAGTGCACAGGGTGGAAACACCGGGGAGCTGTTTTTT	CASSAQGGNTGELFF	.	many	15	TRBV2	TRBJ2-2
TGTGCCTGCCTACAGGGCTCCTACGAGCAGTACTTC	CACLQGSYEQYF	.	.	12	TRBV30	TRBJ2-7
TGTGCCAGCAAGGGAGGAGGGAACACCATATATTTT	CASKGGGNTIYF	.	many	12	TRBV2	TRBJ1-3
TGTGCCACCAGTGATCCCGACAGGGTCAATCAGCCCCAGCATTTT	CATSDPDRVNQPQHF	TRBD1	few	15	TRBV24-1	TRBJ1-5
TGTGCCAGCAGCCCCTTAACAGAAGGATATTCACCCCTCCACTTT	CASSPLTEGYSPLHF	.	many	15	TRBV11-2	TRBJ1-6
TGTGCCAGCAGTCTCTACCTGGACCCCAAGTCCCCAAATCAGCCCCAGCATTTT	CASSLYLDPKSPNQPQHF	.	.	18	TRBV12-3/TRBV12-4	TRBJ1-5
TGTGCCAGCAGTTTCCCCTCTAGCGCACCCGAGCAAGAGACCCAGTACTTC	CASSFPSSAPEQETQYF	.	many	17	TRBV28	TRBJ2-5